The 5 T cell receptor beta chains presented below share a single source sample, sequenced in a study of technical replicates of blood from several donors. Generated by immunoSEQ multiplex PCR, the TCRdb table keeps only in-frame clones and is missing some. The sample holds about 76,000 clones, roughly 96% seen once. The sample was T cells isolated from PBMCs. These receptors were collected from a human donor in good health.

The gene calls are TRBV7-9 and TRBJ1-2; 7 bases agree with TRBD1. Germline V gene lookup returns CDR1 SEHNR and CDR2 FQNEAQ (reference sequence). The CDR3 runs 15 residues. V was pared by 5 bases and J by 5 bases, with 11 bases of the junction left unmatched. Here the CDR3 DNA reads TGTGCCAGCAGCACAGTCAACAGGGGACCATATGGCTACACCTTC. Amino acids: CASSTVNRGPYGYTF.

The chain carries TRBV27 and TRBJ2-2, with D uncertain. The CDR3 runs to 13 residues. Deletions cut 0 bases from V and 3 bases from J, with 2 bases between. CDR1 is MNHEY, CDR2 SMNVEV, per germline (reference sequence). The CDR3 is CASSLSYTGELFF. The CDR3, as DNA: TGTGCCAGCAGTTTATCCTACACCGGGGAGCTGTTTTTT.

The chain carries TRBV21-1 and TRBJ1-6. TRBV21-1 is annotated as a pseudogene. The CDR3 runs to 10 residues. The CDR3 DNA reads TGTGCCCCGGTACCCTCACCCCTCCACTTT. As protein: CAPVPSPLHF.

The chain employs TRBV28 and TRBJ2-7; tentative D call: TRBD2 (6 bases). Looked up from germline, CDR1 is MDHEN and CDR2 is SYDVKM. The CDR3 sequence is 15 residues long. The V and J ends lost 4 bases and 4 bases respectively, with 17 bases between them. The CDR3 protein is CASSSGSAGIYEQYF. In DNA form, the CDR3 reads TGTGCCAGCAGTTCAGGGTCGGCGGGAATTTACGAGCAGTACTTC.

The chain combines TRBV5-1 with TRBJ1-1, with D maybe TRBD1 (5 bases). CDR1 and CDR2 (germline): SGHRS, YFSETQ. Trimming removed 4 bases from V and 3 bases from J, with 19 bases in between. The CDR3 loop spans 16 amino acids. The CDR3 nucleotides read TGCGCCAGCAGCCCGGCGGGTCGGGCGGGGGACACTGAAGCTTTCTTT. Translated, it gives CASSPAGRAGDTEAFF.